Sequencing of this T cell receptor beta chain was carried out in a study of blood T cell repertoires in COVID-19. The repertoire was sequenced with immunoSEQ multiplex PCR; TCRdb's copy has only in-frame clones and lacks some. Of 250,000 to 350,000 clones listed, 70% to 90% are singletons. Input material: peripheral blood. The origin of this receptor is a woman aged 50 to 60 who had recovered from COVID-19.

CDR3: CATSESGGADTQYF. CDR3 DNA: TGTGCCACCAGTGAGTCAGGGGGTGCAGATACGCAGTATTTT. J is TRBJ2-3 and V is TRBV24-1, with 7 nucleotides matching TRBD1. This CDR3 contains 14 residues. The V gene's germline CDR1 is KGHDR and CDR2 SFDVKD. The V segment lost 4 bases and the J segment 4 bases; nucleotides outside the gene matches: 4.